This T cell receptor (beta chain) was captured by sequencing in a study of OX40 agonist ivuxolimab in advanced cancers. The CDR3 is 13 amino acids. Germline CDR1 reads MNHNY; CDR2 reads SVGAGI (reference sequence). J gave up 7 bases and V 9 bases, and 6 bases lay outside the gene matches. Produced via immunoSEQ multiplex PCR; TCRdb's table is partial and in-frame only. The sample has some 78,000 clones; around 89% are singletons. The TCR was taken from an adult with an advanced solid tumor such as melanoma, head and neck, liver or kidney cancer. The chain uses TRBV6-6 and TRBJ2-2, with 9 bases aligning to TRBD1. The material was CD4+ or CD8+ T cells sorted from blood, obtained in a trial of the OX40 agonist ivuxolimab. DNA for the CDR3: TGTGCCAGTACGGGACAGGGTTACGGGGAGCTGTTTTTT. It encodes CASTGQGYGELFF.